Included here is one T cell receptor beta chain sequence, with context. Its antigen is currently not known. The record has no base qualities; no much larger clone is one base away. A second Seattle source provided samples from volunteer blood donors who had recovered from COVID-19. Whole blood was collected in K2EDTA tubes by collaborating institutions according to the institutions' own protocols. Collaborator samples were shipped for TCRbeta analysis as frozen whole blood, isolated PBMCs, or DNA extracted from either sample type. This sample stems from a study of blood T cell repertoires in COVID-19 (dated by TCRdb to 2018 to 2020). Study-wide context: The collaborator samples originated in the United States, Italy and Spain and spanned the acute and convalescent phases of COVID-19. The prospective study material was composed of cDNA or gDNA derived from T cells, B-cell-depleted T cells, or PBMCs. Subjects who had been exposed to COVID-19, were actively infected with it, or had recovered from it provided the deeply sampled blood TCRbeta repertoires that made up the dataset. The repertoires were made available in a free public database intended to serve as a resource for research on the immune response to SARS-CoV-2. The samples were drawn from the first 160 participants of the ongoing ImmuneRACE study and from 1,200 or so subjects provided by 6 global collaborators. A de-identified subject ID, COVID-19 status, age in years and sex were almost always included in the sample metadata. Where available, HLA class I and class II types were obtained from metadata supplied by the sample provider rather than from assay-based typing.

Results and caveats for the whole study, not just this receptor: The amount of clinical and demographic metadata varied by source and participant and was provided uncurated.

TCRbeta CDR3 regions were amplified from genomic DNA using the immunoSEQ Assay, a bias-controlled multiplex PCR. As for the original processing: The number of nucleated cells in each sample was estimated from the amplification of reference gene primers within the assay. Sequence reads were collapsed and filtered to measure the absolute abundance of every unique TCRbeta CDR3 rearrangement. Productive Simpson clonality was computed per sample as the square root of Simpson's diversity index over productive rearrangements. The table was pulled from immuneACCESS by TCRdb, which kept in-frame rearrangements only. Such tables lose some clones; where checked, under half of the loss comes from unresolved V genes, and the rest has no known cause. The DNA gave D and trimming, while V, J and clone size come from that table. In all, the sample holds about 250,000 clones, and roughly nine tenths of those were seen once. Approximately 0.94% of the sample is held by the ten biggest clonotypes.

Trimming at the junction amounts to 4 bases on V and 4 bases on J, and the germline ends lie 14 bases apart. Taken from cysteine to phenylalanine, the CDR3 has 16 residues. The sequence is cut down to CDR3 DNA, 48 bases in frame from base 1. CDR1 and CDR2 are read off the germline V gene (reference sequence) as LNHDA and SQIVND. Sequenced sample: peripheral blood. This receptor chain uses TRBV19 and TRBJ1-6, with TRBD1 perhaps the D gene, on 6 matching bases. The receptor was derived from a woman between 35 and 50 years old who had recovered from COVID-19. For the CDR3, the sequence is CASSSTRTEYNSPLHF. The nucleotide sequence reads as follows: TGTGCCAGTAGTAGCACTCGGACAGAGTATAATTCACCCCTCCACTTT.